The clone carrying this T cell receptor beta chain was counted ten times or more. The data stem from a study of T cells in Graves' hyperthyroidism and ophthalmopathy. Regions amplified from RNA transcripts were the TCR beta CDR3 regions. The HTBI primer set served for first-round RT-PCR of the TCR CDR3. TCRdb processed the multiplex PCR reads anew with MiXCR; each CDR3 protein has one entry. In the table there are hundreds of thousands of distinct CDR3 sequences, 38% of which are singletons. This CDR3 has 14 residues. Looked up from germline, CDR1 is LNHNV and CDR2 is YYDKDF (reference sequence). V shed 4 bases, J shed 3 bases, and the junction held 6 bases outside the gene matches.

The TCR was taken from a man between 18 and 29 years old with Graves' hyperthyroidism. Material for sequencing was blood. The chain joins TRBV15 to TRBJ2-7; 7 positions agree with TRBD2. The DNA of the CDR3 is TGTGCCACCAGCATAAGTGGCGGGAGCTACGAGCAGTACTTC. Protein product: CATSISGGSYEQYF.